These 32 T cell receptor beta chains were all obtained from the same sample, sequenced in a study of T cells in Graves' hyperthyroidism and ophthalmopathy. RNA transcripts provided the source from which TCR beta CDR3 regions were amplified. The HTBI primer set served for first-round RT-PCR of the TCR CDR3. One entry per CDR3 protein, called by TCRdb with MiXCR from the multiplex PCR reads. The sample lists approximately 710,000 distinct CDR3 sequences, about 18% seen once, with about a sixth in the top ten. Sequenced: blood. The source of these receptors is a man aged 50-59 years with Graves' hyperthyroidism.

The table lists this clonotype with a few counts. The V gene is TRBV19, the J gene TRBJ2-1, with D perhaps TRBD1 or TRBD2 (5 bases each). The V end lost 5 bases, the J end lost 4 bases, and 18 bases lay between the germline ends. This CDR3 contains 16 residues. CDR1 is LNHDA and CDR2 is SQIVND in the germline V gene (reference sequence). The CDR3 is CASSFTLRDLYNEQFF. As DNA, the CDR3 is TGTGCCAGTAGTTTCACCCTCCGGGACCTATACAATGAGCAGTTCTTC.

This clonotype was observed at least ten times. The CDR3 here is CASSETGSYNEQFF. The CDR3 DNA is TGTGCCAGCAGTGAGACTGGCTCCTACAATGAGCAGTTCTTC. The rearrangement joins TRBV2 to TRBJ2-1; D is unresolved. Between the trimmed V and J ends, which lost 3 bases and 0 bases, there was a span of 6 bases. CDR1 and CDR2 from the germline V gene are SNHLY and FYNNEI. The CDR3 consists of 14 residues. The full variable domain, rest sourced from reference TRBV2 and TRBJ2-1, is EPEVTQTPSHQVTQMGQEVILRCVPISNHLYFYWYRQILGQKVEFLVSFYNNEISEKSEIFDDQFSVERPDGSNFTLKIRSTKLEDSAMYFCASSETGSYNEQFFGPGTRLTVL.

This clonotype was detected a few times. The rearrangement links TRBV20-1 to TRBJ2-6, with D perhaps being TRBD1 or TRBD2 (6 bases each). CDR1 and CDR2 from the germline V gene are DFQATT and SNEGSKA (reference sequence). There are 18 residues in the CDR3. Between the trimmed V and J ends, which lost 2 bases and 0 bases, there was a span of 17 bases. CDR3 sequence: CSARMGGRGGSGANVLTF. The CDR3 bases are TGCAGTGCTAGAATGGGGGGCAGGGGAGGCTCTGGGGCCAACGTCCTGACTTTC.

This clonotype was seen many times. The CDR3, as DNA: TGTGCCAGCAGCCAAGAATCTGCGGGAGTAAATGAGCAGTTCTTC. Amino acid sequence: CASSQESAGVNEQFF. The gene calls are TRBV3-1 and TRBJ2-1; 7 bases map to TRBD2. The CDR3 spans 15 residues. Looked up from germline, CDR1 is LGHDT and CDR2 is YNNKEL (reference sequence). V lost 0 bases to trimming and J lost 7 bases; unmatched junction nucleotides: 6.

The table lists this clonotype with many counts. This rearrangement joins TRBV7-9 to TRBJ2-3, with a tentative D call TRBD2 (6 bases). Trimming took off 4 bases at V and 2 bases at J, with 19 bases between the two ends. The germline V gene has CDR1 SEHNR and CDR2 FQNEAQ (reference sequence). The CDR3 has 17 amino acids. The CDR3: CASSSPMWEALTDTQYF. CDR3 DNA sequence: TGTGCCAGCAGCTCACCTATGTGGGAGGCCCTCACAGATACGCAGTATTTT.

The CDR3 here is CASSYGDRLYGYTF. Here the CDR3 DNA reads TGTGCCAGCAGTTACGGCGACAGACTCTATGGCTACACCTTC. The genes are TRBV6-5 and TRBJ1-2, with D possibly matching TRBD1 (5 bases). Germline CDR1 is MNHEY and CDR2 is SVGAGI. Between the trimmed V and J ends, which lost 2 bases and 4 bases, there was a span of 11 bases. The CDR3 loop spans 14 amino acids.

This clonotype was detected ten times or more. The chain has TRBV2 and TRBJ2-7; D remains ambiguous. Trimming shortened V by 2 bases and J by 0 bases, and 11 bases separated the two germline ends. From germline, CDR1 is SNHLY and CDR2 FYNNEI. This CDR3 has 15 amino acids. In DNA form, the CDR3 reads TGTGCCAGCAGTGAACCGGTCAGGAGCTCCTACGAGCAGTACTTC. Translating it yields CASSEPVRSSYEQYF.

At least ten counts were recorded for this clonotype. The V and J genes are TRBV2 and TRBJ1-1, with D hard to call. Trimming took 6 bases from V and 8 from J, leaving 10 bases between them. Looked up from germline, CDR1 is SNHLY and CDR2 is FYNNEI. The CDR3 totals 11 residues. CDR3 in amino acids: CASREHPEAFF. CDR3 in DNA: TGTGCCAGCAGGGAACACCCAGAAGCTTTCTTT.

In this sample, this clonotype turned up a few times. This chain connects TRBV6-5 to TRBJ1-1; tentative D call: TRBD1 (5 bases). Germline assignment: CDR1 MNHEY and CDR2 SVGAGI. The CDR3 contains 14 residues. Deletions cut 2 bases from V and 5 bases from J, with 12 bases between. Here the CDR3 reads CASSYQGYSTEAFF. As DNA, the CDR3 is TGTGCCAGCAGTTACCAGGGTTATAGTACTGAAGCTTTCTTT.

This clonotype showed up many times. The gene calls are TRBV20-1 and TRBJ1-1; a weak D match, TRBD1 (5 bases). Trimming pared 1 base from V and 2 bases from J, leaving 11 bases between. The CDR3 covers 14 residues. Germline V gene data show CDR1 as DFQATT and CDR2 as SNEGSKA (reference sequence). As DNA, the CDR3 is TGCAGTGCTAGAGTCTCCGGGGGAAACACTGAAGCTTTCTTT. The encoded protein is CSARVSGGNTEAFF.

At least ten counts were recorded for this clonotype. J is TRBJ1-5 and V is TRBV12-3 or TRBV12-4; D ambiguous. The CDR3 spans 14 residues. The V and J ends lost 2 bases and 4 bases respectively, with 9 bases between them. The CDR3 coding sequence is TGTGCCAGCAGTTTAAGGATGGGGAATCAGCCCCAGCATTTT. Its translation: CASSLRMGNQPQHF.

This clonotype showed up many times. The chain recombines TRBV5-1 with TRBJ2-2, with TRBD1 matching over 8 bases. CDR1 is SGHRS and CDR2 is YFSETQ in the germline V gene. J was trimmed by 5 bases and V by 0 bases; bases with no gene match: 3. The CDR3 has 15 residues. Here the CDR3 DNA reads TGCGCCAGCAGCTTGGCGACAGGGGTTACCGGGGAGCTGTTTTTT. As protein: CASSLATGVTGELFF.

Many counts were recorded for this clonotype. The chain couples TRBV12-3 or TRBV12-4 to TRBJ1-5; a possible D gene is TRBD1 (6 bases). This CDR3 has 15 residues. V lost 1 base, J lost 7 bases, and 14 bases lay in between. CDR3 sequence reads: CASSLGITGSQPQHF. CDR3 coding DNA: TGTGCCAGCAGTTTAGGTATAACAGGGTCACAGCCCCAGCATTTT.

This clonotype was seen at least ten times. V usage is TRBV9 and J usage is TRBJ2-1; 7 nucleotides line up with TRBD2. The trim removed 0 bases at V and 9 bases at J, leaving 9 bases unmatched. Germline V gene lookup returns CDR1 SGDLS and CDR2 YYNGEE. This CDR3 has 15 amino acids. The CDR3 region is CASSVGGRGSAEQFF. The CDR3 bases are TGTGCCAGCAGCGTAGGCGGGAGAGGATCGGCTGAGCAGTTCTTC.

This clonotype has a handful of counts. This chain joins TRBV28 and TRBJ1-5; D ambiguous. This CDR3 is 16 amino acids long. V was pared by 2 bases and J by 2 bases, with 13 bases between. Germline-derived CDR1 and CDR2 are MDHEN and SYDVKM. CDR3: CASSLGAVMRNQPQHF. Here the CDR3 DNA reads TGTGCCAGCAGTTTAGGAGCCGTTATGCGCAATCAGCCCCAGCATTTT.

This clonotype has ten or more counts. The gene calls are TRBV3-1 and TRBJ2-7; either TRBD1 or TRBD2 may fit D (5 bases each). This CDR3 region has 14 residues. The ends were cut back, 2 bases at V and 6 bases at J, with 14 bases in the middle. CDR1 and CDR2 from the germline V gene are LGHDT and YNNKEL (reference sequence). This chain's CDR3 is CASSQQLGTGEQYF. CDR3 DNA: TGTGCCAGCAGCCAACAACTAGGGACGGGCGAGCAGTACTTC.

The sample holds many counts of this clonotype. The chain carries TRBV18 and TRBJ1-2, with unresolved D. Germline V gives CDR1 KGHSH, CDR2 LQKENI. The V end was cut by 2 bases, the J end by 0 bases, with 13 bases between. The CDR3 sequence is 16 residues long. CDR3 in DNA: TGTGCCAGCTCACCAAGGGAACCACCTGCTAACTATGGCTACACCTTC. The encoded protein is CASSPREPPANYGYTF.

A few counts support this clonotype. The chain links TRBV14 to TRBJ2-1; unclear D gene. Germline CDR1 reads SGHDN; CDR2 reads FVKESK. Trimming removed 6 bases at V and 6 bases at J, with 27 bases between. This CDR3 is 18 amino acids long. The chain's CDR3 is CASSSDSGRVLTFNEQFF. DNA for the CDR3: TGTGCCAGCAGTTCTGACTCGGGCCGGGTCCTAACGTTCAATGAGCAGTTCTTC. The entire variable domain, with the rest obtained from reference TRBV14 and TRBJ2-1, is as follows: EAGVTQFPSHSVIEKGQTVTLRCDPISGHDNLYWYRRVMGKEIKFLLHFVKESKQDESGMPNNRFLAERTGGTYSTLKVQPAELEDSGVYFCASSSDSGRVLTFNEQFFGPGTRLTVL.

This clonotype was recorded at least ten times. The chain carries TRBV30 and TRBJ2-5; D is undetermined. Germline V gives CDR1 GTSNPN, CDR2 SVGIG (reference sequence). Trimming left V 0 bases short and J 0 bases short, with 11 bases between. The CDR3 has 15 amino acids. The CDR3 loop is CAWSVRLGNQETQYF. The CDR3 DNA reads as TGTGCCTGGAGTGTACGATTAGGAAACCAAGAGACCCAGTACTTC.

This clonotype was observed a handful of times. The chain carries TRBV9 and TRBJ2-2, with D perhaps matching TRBD1 or TRBD2 (5 bases each). The V gene's germline CDR1 is SGDLS and CDR2 YYNGEE. V lost 4 bases to trimming and J lost 1 base, with 20 bases between them. The CDR3 sequence is 18 residues long. The DNA for the CDR3 is TGTGCCAGCAGCATGGTGGCAGGGACGGGGTGGAACACCGGGGAGCTGTTTTTT. Translating it yields CASSMVAGTGWNTGELFF.

This clonotype showed up many times. The CDR3 DNA reads TGTGCCAGCAGGATAGGGGGCCAGGGCAATCAGCCCCAGCATTTT. It specifies CASRIGGQGNQPQHF. The chain joins TRBV6-1 to TRBJ1-5; 7 bases map to TRBD1. J gave up 2 bases and V 6 bases, and 7 bases lay outside the gene matches. Germline-derived CDR1 and CDR2 are MNHNS and SASEGT. The CDR3 sequence is 15 residues long.

The rearrangement uses TRBV7-6 and TRBJ2-1, with unresolved D. The V gene lost 5 bases and the J gene lost 6 bases, with 14 bases spanning the gap. CDR3 length: 14 residues. Germline-derived CDR1 and CDR2 are SGHVS and FNYEAQ. CDR3: CASSVRIGGNEQFF. In DNA, the CDR3 is TGTGCCAGCAGCGTTAGGATAGGTGGCAATGAGCAGTTCTTC.

Remarks on this clonotype: At one of its ends the junction is not consistent with the germline gene, which may arise from a read error. The chain joins TRBV6-2 or TRBV6-3 to TRBJ2-1; TRBD2 might be the D (6 bases). This CDR3 spans 17 amino acids. The germline gives CDR1 MNHEY, CDR2 SVGEGT. CDR3 sequence reads: CTSSDSLRTRGYNEQFF. CDR3 nucleotide sequence: TGTACCAGCAGTGACTCTCTTAGGACCCGGGGGTACAATGAGCAGTTCTTC.

This clonotype showed up many times. The chain joins TRBV20-1 to TRBJ2-7, with a weak D call TRBD2 (5 bases). Trimming stripped 5 bases from V and 9 bases from J, with 11 bases between. CDR1 and CDR2 (germline): DFQATT, SNEGSKA (reference sequence). The CDR3 is made up of 10 amino acids. CDR3 nucleotides: TGCAGTGCTGACTACGATGGGCAGTACTTC. As protein: CSADYDGQYF.

This clonotype was seen repeatedly, ten times or more. V usage is TRBV28 and J usage is TRBJ2-1; no reliable D call. The V and J ends lost 5 bases and 1 base respectively, with 15 bases between them. There are 16 residues in the CDR3. Germline CDR1 is MDHEN and CDR2 is SYDVKM. CDR3: CASSPLLTESYNEQFF. DNA for the CDR3: TGTGCCAGCAGTCCCCTTCTGACGGAGTCCTACAATGAGCAGTTCTTC. Looking up the rest from reference TRBV28 and TRBJ2-1 gives the full variable domain: DVKVTQSSRYLVKRTGEKVFLECVQDMDHENMFWYRQDPGLGLRLIYFSYDVKMKEKGDIPEGYSVSREKKERFSLILESASTNQTSMYLCASSPLLTESYNEQFFGPGTRLTVL.

This clonotype was observed a handful of times. The chain couples TRBV19 to TRBJ2-1; D assignment may be TRBD1 or TRBD2 (5 bases each). V lost 1 base and J lost 6, with 13 bases in between. The CDR3 spans 15 residues. Germline CDR1 LNHDA, CDR2 SQIVND (reference sequence). DNA of the CDR3: TGTGCCAGTAGTATAGGAGGCATGGGGGTCAATGAGCAGTTCTTC. Translated, it gives CASSIGGMGVNEQFF.

The chain uses TRBV29-1 and TRBJ2-6; tentative D call: TRBD1 (6 bases). Germline CDR1 and CDR2: SQVTM and ANQGSEA. V gave up 2 bases and J gave up 4 bases, with 15 bases separating them. This CDR3 contains 16 residues. The DNA of the CDR3 is TGCAGCGTTGAAACCTTTACAGGGTCCGGGGCCAACGTCCTGACTTTC. Protein product: CSVETFTGSGANVLTF.

This clonotype appeared many times. The gene calls are TRBV18 and TRBJ2-5; possibly TRBD1 for D (6 bases). V shed 4 bases and J shed 2 bases, with 8 bases lying between them. The CDR3 covers 13 residues. The V gene's germline CDR1 is KGHSH and CDR2 LQKENI. CDR3 nucleotide sequence: TGTGCCAGCTCACGACAGGCTCAAGAGACCCAGTACTTC. Protein: CASSRQAQETQYF.

The J gene is TRBJ2-2, the V gene TRBV4-2; weak D call: TRBD2 (6 bases). Germline CDR1 LGHNA, CDR2 YNFKEQ. The CDR3 spans 17 residues. Trimming shortened V by 3 bases and J by 1 base, and 15 bases separated the two germline ends. CDR3: CASSQEPGLLNTGELFF. CDR3 DNA sequence: TGTGCCAGCAGCCAGGAACCGGGACTTCTGAACACCGGGGAGCTGTTTTTT.

V is TRBV29-1 and J is TRBJ2-1; TRBD1 aligns across 7 bases. Losses at the gene ends were 4 bases for V and 3 bases for J; bases not matched to a gene: 6. Germline V CDR1 and CDR2: SQVTM, ANQGSEA. This CDR3 spans 14 amino acids. CDR3 DNA sequence: TGCAGCGTTGCACGGCAGGGGGACTACAATGAGCAGTTCTTC. Its protein is CSVARQGDYNEQFF.

With regard to this clonotype: A much larger clone differs from this one at a single base, so this may be a read error. CDR3 protein: CASSSQTGGGGEQFF. CDR3 DNA sequence: TGTGCCAGTAGTTCCCAGACAGGGGGAGGCGGGGAGCAGTTCTTC. The gene calls are TRBV19 and TRBJ2-1, with 9 positions matching TRBD1. CDR1 is LNHDA, CDR2 SQIVND, per germline (reference sequence). V lost 5 bases to trimming and J lost 10 bases; unmatched junction nucleotides: 12. CDR3 length: 15 amino acids.

This chain joins TRBV10-3 and TRBJ2-7; 11 bases are a match to TRBD2. This CDR3 spans 16 amino acids. CDR1 and CDR2 (germline): ENHRY, SYGVKD. The trim removed 3 bases at V and 2 bases at J, leaving 6 bases unmatched. Here the CDR3 DNA reads TGTGCCATCAGTGACTTAGCGGGAGGGCCCGCCTACGAGCAGTACTTC. It translates to CAISDLAGGPAYEQYF.